This T cell receptor beta chain originates from a study of technical replicates of blood from a few donors. Some clones are missing from TCRdb's copy, which holds only in-frame ones; the method was immunoSEQ multiplex PCR. Found here are about 59,000 clones, around 93% of them singletons; the top ten hold roughly 4%. The CDR3 has 14 residues. Germline assignment: CDR1 LNHDA and CDR2 SQIVND (reference sequence). Trimming took off 7 bases at V and 6 bases at J, with 13 bases between the two ends. The J gene is TRBJ1-6, the V gene TRBV19; D is unclear. The sample was PBMCs. The clonotype comes from a human donor in good health. Some clones in this sample may be carry-over from other donors' samples. This chain's CDR3 is CASKLERGNSPLHF. CDR3 DNA sequence: TGTGCCAGTAAATTGGAGAGAGGTAATTCACCCCTCCACTTT.